This T cell receptor beta chain was sequenced during a study of control samples from healthy donors and cancer patients. V shed 0 bases and J shed 5 bases, with 17 bases lying between them. The CDR3 extends over 17 amino acids. Germline V gene data show CDR1 as LNHDA and CDR2 as SQIVND (reference sequence). This clone was detected only a few times. Profiling relied on immunoSEQ multiplex PCR, and the TCRdb table lists in-frame clones only, not all of them. Here the sample spans under 200,000 clones, 80% to 90% being singletons. Material for sequencing was blood. The receptor's source is a woman in her twenties or thirties in good health. The rearrangement uses TRBV19 and TRBJ2-1; D possibly corresponds to TRBD2 (6 bases). This CDR3 reads CASSIDRDSPGNNEQFF. CDR3 bases: TGTGCCAGTAGTATAGATCGGGACTCACCAGGGAACAATGAGCAGTTCTTC.